This T cell receptor (beta chain) was recorded in a study of shared clonotypes between healthy human individuals. The CDR3 has 15 residues. V lost 5 bases and J 3 bases, leaving 15 bases between the germline ends. Germline CDR1 and CDR2: LNHDA and SQIVND (reference sequence). Only in-frame clones appear in the TCRdb table, and some are missing; sequencing was by immunoSEQ multiplex PCR. The sample yields about 2.3 million clones, more than 85% seen once. The chain links TRBV19 to TRBJ2-3; possibly TRBD2 for D (6 bases). This clonotype was obtained from a man aged 18-30 years in good health. Some clones in this sample may be carry-over from other donors' samples. Sequencing was carried out using naive CD4+ T cells from PBMCs. The subset here: CD45RA+ positively selected. The CDR3 spells CASSLSGTLTDTQYF. The CDR3, as DNA: TGTGCCAGTAGTCTATCCGGGACTCTTACAGATACGCAGTATTTT.